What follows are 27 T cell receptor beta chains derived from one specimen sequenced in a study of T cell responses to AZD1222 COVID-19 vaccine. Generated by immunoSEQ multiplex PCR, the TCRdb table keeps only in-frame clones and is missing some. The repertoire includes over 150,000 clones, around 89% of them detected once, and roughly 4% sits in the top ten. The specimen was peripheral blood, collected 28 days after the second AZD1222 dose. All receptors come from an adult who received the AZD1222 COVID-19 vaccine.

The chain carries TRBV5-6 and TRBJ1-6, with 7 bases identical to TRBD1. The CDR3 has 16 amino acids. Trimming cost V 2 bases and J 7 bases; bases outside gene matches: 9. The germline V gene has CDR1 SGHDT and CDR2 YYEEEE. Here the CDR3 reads CASSLGGGGGNSPLHF. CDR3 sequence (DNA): TGTGCCAGCAGCTTAGGAGGAGGGGGCGGGAATTCACCCCTCCACTTT.

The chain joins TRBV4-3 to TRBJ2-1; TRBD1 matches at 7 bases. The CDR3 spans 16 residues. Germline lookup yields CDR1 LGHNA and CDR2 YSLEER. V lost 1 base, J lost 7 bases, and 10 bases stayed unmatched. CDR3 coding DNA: TGCGCCAGCAGCCAAGTACGTCTGGGACAGAATAATGAGCAGTTCTTC. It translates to CASSQVRLGQNNEQFF.

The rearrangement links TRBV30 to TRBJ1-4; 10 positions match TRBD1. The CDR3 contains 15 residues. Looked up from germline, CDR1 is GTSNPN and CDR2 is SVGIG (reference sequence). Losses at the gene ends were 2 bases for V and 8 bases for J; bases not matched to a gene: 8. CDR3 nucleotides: TGTGCCTGGAGTTTCTTGGACAGGGGGGAAGAAAAACTGTTTTTT. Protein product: CAWSFLDRGEEKLFF.

CDR3 sequence reads: CASSSQGNTIYF. The CDR3 DNA reads as TGTGCCAGCAGCTCACAGGGAAACACCATATATTTT. The V call is TRBV6-5, the J call TRBJ1-3; no reliable D call. The CDR3 is 12 residues long. V gave up 6 bases and J gave up 4 bases, with 7 bases separating them. The germline CDR1 and CDR2 sequences are MNHEY and SVGAGI.

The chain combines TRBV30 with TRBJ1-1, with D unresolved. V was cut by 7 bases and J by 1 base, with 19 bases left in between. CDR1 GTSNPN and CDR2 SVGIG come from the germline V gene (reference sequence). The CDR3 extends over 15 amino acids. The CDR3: CAFQVATASNTEAFF. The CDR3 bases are TGTGCCTTCCAGGTGGCAACCGCATCGAACACTGAAGCTTTCTTT.

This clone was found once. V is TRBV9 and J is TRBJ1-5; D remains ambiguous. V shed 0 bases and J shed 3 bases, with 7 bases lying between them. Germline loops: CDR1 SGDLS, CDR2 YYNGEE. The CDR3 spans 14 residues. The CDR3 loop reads CASSVAPSNQPQHF. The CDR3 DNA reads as TGTGCCAGCAGCGTAGCACCCTCCAATCAGCCCCAGCATTTT.

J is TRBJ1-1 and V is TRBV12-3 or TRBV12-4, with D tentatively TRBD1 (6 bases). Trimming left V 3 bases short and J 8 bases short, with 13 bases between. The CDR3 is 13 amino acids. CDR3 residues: CASSFDRQTEAFF. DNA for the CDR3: TGTGCCAGCAGTTTTGACAGGCAGACCGAAGCTTTCTTT.

The CDR3 here is CASSLRRDSGNTGELFF. For the CDR3, the DNA is TGTGCCAGCAGCTTGAGGCGGGACAGCGGGAACACCGGGGAGCTGTTTTTT. The rearrangement uses TRBV5-8 and TRBJ2-2; D is possibly TRBD1 (7 bases). CDR3 size: 17 residues. Looked up from germline, CDR1 is SGHTS and CDR2 is YDEGEE. The V end was cut by 1 base, the J end by 1 base, with 14 bases between.

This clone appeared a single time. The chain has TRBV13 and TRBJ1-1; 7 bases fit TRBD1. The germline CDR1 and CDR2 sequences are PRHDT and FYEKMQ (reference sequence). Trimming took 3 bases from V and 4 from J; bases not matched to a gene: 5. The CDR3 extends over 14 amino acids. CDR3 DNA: TGTGCCAGCAGCTTTATTGACAGGGCCACTGAAGCTTTCTTT. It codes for CASSFIDRATEAFF.

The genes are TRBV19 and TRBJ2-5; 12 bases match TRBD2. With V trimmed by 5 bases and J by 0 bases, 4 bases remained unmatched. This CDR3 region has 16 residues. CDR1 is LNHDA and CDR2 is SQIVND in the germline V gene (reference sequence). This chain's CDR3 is CASSPLAGGNQETQYF. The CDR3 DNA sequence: TGTGCCAGTAGTCCCCTAGCGGGGGGGAACCAAGAGACCCAGTACTTC.

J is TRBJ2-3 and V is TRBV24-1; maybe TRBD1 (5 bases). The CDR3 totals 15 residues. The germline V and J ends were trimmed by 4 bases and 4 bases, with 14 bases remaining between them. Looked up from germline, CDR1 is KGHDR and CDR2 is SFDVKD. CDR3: CATSDPTGRADTQYF. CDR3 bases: TGTGCCACCAGTGACCCCACAGGACGCGCAGATACGCAGTATTTT.

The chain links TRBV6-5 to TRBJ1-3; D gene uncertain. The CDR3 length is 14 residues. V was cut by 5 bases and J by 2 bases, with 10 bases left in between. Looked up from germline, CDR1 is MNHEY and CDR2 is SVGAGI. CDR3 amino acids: CASSPGSTGNTIYF. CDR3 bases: TGTGCCAGCAGTCCCGGGAGCACTGGAAACACCATATATTTT.

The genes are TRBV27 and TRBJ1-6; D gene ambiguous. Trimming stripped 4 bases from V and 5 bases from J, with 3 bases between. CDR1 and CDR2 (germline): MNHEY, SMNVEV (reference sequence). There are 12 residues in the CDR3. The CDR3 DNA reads TGTGCCAGCAGTTATAATAATTCACCCCTCCACTTT. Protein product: CASSYNNSPLHF.

CDR3 bases: TGTGCTAGTGGTCCAGAGGGCGGGGAGCTGTTTTTT. It translates to CASGPEGGELFF. The J gene is TRBJ2-2, the V gene TRBV12-5, with a tentative D call TRBD2 (5 bases). V was cut by 5 bases and J by 7 bases, with 8 bases left in between. The CDR3 is 12 amino acids. Germline CDR1 is LGHNT and CDR2 is FRNRAP.

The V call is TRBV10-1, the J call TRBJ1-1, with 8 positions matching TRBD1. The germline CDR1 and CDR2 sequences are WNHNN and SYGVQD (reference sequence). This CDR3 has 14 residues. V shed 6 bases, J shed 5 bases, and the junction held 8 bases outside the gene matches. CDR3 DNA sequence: TGCGCCAGCAGCCTTGGGACAGGTGGGACTGAAGCTTTCTTT. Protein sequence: CASSLGTGGTEAFF.

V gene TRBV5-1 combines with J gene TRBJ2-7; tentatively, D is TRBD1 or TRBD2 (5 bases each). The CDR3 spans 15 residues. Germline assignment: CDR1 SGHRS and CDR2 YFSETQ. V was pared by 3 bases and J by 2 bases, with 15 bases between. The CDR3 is CASSSPRDAAYEQYF. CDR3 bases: TGCGCCAGCAGCTCACCCCGGGACGCAGCCTACGAGCAGTACTTC.

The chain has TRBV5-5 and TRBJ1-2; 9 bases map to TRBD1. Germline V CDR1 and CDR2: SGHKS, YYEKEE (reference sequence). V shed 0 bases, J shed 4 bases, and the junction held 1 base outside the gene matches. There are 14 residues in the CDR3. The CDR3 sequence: CASSLVQGAYGYTF. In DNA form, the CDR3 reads TGTGCCAGCAGCTTGGTACAGGGGGCCTATGGCTACACCTTC.

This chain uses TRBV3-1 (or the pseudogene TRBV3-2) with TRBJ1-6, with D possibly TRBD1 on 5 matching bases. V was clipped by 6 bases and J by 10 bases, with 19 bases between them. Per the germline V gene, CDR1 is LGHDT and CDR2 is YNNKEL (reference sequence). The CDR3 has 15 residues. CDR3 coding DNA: TGTGCCAGCAGATCCCGAGCGGGGCTGGGATCACCCCTCCACTTT. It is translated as CASRSRAGLGSPLHF.

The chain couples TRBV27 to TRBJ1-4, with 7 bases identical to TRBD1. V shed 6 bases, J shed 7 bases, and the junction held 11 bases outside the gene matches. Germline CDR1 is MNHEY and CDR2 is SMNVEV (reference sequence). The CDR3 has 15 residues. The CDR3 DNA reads TGTGCCAGCAGCTACAGGGGATCACCTTCTGAAAAACTGTTTTTT. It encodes CASSYRGSPSEKLFF.

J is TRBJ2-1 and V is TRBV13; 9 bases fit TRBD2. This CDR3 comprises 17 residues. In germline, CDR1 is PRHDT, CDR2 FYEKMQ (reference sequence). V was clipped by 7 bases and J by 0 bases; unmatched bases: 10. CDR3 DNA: TGTGCCAGCATACAGAGGCGGGGGGGCCGCTCCTACAATGAGCAGTTCTTC. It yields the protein CASIQRRGGRSYNEQFF.

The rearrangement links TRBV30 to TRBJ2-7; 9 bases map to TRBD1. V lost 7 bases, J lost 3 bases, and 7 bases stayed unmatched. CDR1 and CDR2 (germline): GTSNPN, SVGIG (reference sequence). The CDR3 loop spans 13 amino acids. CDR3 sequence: CAFETGGGYEQYF. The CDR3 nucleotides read TGTGCCTTCGAGACAGGGGGAGGCTACGAGCAGTACTTC.

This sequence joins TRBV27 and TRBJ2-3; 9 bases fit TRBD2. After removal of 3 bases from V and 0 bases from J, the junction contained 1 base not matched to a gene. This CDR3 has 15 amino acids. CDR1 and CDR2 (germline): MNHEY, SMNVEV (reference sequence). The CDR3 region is CASSLTSGSTDTQYF. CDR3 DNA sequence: TGTGCCAGCAGTTTGACTAGCGGAAGCACAGATACGCAGTATTTT.

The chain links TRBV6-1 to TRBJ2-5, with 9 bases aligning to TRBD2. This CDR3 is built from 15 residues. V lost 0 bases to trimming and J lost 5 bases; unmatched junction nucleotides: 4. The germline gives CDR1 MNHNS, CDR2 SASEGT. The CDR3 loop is CASSEAGSGGETQYF. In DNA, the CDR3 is TGTGCCAGCAGTGAAGCGGGTAGCGGGGGCGAGACCCAGTACTTC.

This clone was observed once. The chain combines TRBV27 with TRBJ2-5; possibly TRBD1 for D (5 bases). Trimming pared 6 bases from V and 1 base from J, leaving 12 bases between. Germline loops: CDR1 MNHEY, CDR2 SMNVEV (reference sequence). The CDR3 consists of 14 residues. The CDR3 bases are TGTGCCAGCAGGTCAGGGTTTTTCCAAGAGACCCAGTACTTC. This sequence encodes CASRSGFFQETQYF.

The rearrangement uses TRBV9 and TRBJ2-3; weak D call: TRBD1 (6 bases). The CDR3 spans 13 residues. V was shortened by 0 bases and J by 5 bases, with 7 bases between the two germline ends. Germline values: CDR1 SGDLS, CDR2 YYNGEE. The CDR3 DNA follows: TGTGCCAGCAGCGTAGGAGGGGGAGATACGCAGTATTTT. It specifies CASSVGGGDTQYF.

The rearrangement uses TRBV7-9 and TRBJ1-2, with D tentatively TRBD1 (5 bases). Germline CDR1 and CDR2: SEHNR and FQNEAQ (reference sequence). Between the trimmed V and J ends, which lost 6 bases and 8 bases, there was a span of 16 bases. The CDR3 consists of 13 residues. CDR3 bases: TGTGCCAGCAGTCGGGACGGCGGAGTCGGCTACACCTTC. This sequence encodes CASSRDGGVGYTF.

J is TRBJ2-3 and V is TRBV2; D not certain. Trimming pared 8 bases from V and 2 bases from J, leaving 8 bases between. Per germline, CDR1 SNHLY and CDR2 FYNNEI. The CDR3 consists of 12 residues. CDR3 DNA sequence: TGTGCCAGCGATAGTCCCACAGATACGCAGTATTTT. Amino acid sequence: CASDSPTDTQYF.